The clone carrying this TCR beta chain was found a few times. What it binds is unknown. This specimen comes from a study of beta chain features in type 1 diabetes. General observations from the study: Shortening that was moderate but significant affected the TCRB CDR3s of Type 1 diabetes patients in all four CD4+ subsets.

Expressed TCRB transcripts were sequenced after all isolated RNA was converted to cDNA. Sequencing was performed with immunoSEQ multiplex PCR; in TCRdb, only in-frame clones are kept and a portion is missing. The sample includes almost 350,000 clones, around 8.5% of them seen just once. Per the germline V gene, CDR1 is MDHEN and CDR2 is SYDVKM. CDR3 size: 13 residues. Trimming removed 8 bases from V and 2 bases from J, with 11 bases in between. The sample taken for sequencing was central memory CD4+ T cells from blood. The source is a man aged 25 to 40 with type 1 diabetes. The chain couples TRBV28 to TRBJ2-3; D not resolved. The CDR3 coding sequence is TGTGCCAGCTTCACGACTCTCACAGATACGCAGTATTTT. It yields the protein CASFTTLTDTQYF.